This T cell receptor beta chain was identified during a study of blood T cell repertoires in COVID-19. Germline V gene data show CDR1 as MNHEY and CDR2 as SVGEGT. CDR3 length equals 15 residues. The ends were cut back, 4 bases at V and 1 base at J, with 11 bases in the middle. The authors' processing: For nucleated cells, counts were estimated from reference gene primer amplification. Profiled with immunoSEQ multiplex PCR; TCRdb holds only in-frame clones, not every one. V and J calls and clone size are given by that table; D and trimming were obtained from the DNA. The top ten hold about 3.5% of the sample, which has some 250,000 clones, 60% to 75% seen once.

The chain joins TRBV6-2 or TRBV6-3 to TRBJ1-3, with TRBD1 as a possible D gene (5 bases). The sample comprised peripheral blood. This sequence was found in a woman older than 75 with acute or convalescent COVID-19. This chain's CDR3 is CASSLQVLSGNTIYF. The CDR3 region has the DNA TGTGCCAGCAGTTTACAGGTTCTTTCTGGAAACACCATATATTTT.